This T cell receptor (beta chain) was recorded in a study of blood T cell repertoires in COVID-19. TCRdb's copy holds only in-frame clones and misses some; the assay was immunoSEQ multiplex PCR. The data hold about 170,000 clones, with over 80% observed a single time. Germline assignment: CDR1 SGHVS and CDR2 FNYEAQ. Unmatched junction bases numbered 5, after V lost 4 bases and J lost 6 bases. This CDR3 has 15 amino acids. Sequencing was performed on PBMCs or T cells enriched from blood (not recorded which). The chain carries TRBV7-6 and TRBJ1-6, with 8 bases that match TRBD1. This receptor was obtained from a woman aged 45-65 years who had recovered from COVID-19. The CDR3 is CASSSGGQVNSPLHF. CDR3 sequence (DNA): TGTGCCAGCAGCTCCGGGGGACAGGTTAATTCACCCCTCCACTTT.